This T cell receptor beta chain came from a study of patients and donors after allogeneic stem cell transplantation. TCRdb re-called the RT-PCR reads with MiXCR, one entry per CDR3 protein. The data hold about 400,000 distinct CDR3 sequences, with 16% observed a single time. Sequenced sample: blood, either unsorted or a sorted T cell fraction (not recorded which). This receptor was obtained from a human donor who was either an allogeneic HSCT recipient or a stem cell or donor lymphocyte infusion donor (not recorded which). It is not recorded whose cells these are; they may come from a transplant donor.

The CDR3 is CASSWSEAFF. The CDR3 DNA reads as TGTGCCAGCAGTTGGAGTGAAGCTTTCTTT. The rearrangement joins TRBV27 to TRBJ1-1, with no clear D. V was cut by 4 bases and J by 7 bases, with 4 bases left in between. The CDR3 length is 10 residues. Germline V CDR1 and CDR2: MNHEY, SMNVEV (reference sequence).